The text below deals with one TCR beta chain. It has no known antigen specificity. No much larger clonotype is one base removed from it; base qualities were not supplied. These data are taken from a study of T cell changes during pregnancy in multiple sclerosis (dated by TCRdb to about 2019). For the wider study: The study examined how the T cell repertoire changed over the course of pregnancy in women with multiple sclerosis.

The method behind the library was the immunoSEQ multiplex PCR assay. TCRdb re-hosts the immuneACCESS table, in-frame sequences only. Its copies lack some clones; in the studies checked, an unresolved V gene accounts for under half of them, and the cause for the rest is not known. For this sample the table gives about 59,000 clones, of which approximately 90% were detected only once. The ten largest account for 0.89% of the sample. Trimming takes 5 bases from V and 4 bases from J, and the germline ends sit 11 bases apart. The CDR3 measures 14 amino acids from cysteine to phenylalanine. The CDR3 DNA has 42 bases and is translated from base 1. Sequences MNHNS (CDR1) and SASEGT (CDR2) are obtained from the germline V gene.

The receptor comes from a female donor in good health, enrolled as a control in a pregnancy study. Recombination connected TRBV6-1 to TRBJ2-2, and the D gene may be TRBD2, 6 bases matching. The source material was peripheral blood, sampled in the first trimester of pregnancy. The nucleotides read TGTGCCAGCAGTCGGGACGGGGGCACCGGGGAGCTGTTTTTT. Its product reads: CASSRDGGTGELFF.